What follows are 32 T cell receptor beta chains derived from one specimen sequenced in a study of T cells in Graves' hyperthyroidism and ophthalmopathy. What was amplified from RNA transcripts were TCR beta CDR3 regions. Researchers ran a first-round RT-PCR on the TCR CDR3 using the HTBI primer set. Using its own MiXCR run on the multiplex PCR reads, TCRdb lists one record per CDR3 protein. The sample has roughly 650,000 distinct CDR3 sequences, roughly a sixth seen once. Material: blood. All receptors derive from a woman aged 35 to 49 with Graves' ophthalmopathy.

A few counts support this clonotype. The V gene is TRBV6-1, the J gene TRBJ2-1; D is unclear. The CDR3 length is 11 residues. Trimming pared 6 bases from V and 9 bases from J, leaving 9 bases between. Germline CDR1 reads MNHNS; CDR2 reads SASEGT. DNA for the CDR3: TGTGCCAGCAGCCCTGGGCGTGAGCAGTTCTTC. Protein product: CASSPGREQFF.

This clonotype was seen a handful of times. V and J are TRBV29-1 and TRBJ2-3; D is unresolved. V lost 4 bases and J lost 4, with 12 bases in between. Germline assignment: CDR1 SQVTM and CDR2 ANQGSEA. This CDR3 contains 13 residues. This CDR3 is CSVVRGEADTQYF. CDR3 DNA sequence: TGCAGCGTTGTGCGTGGAGAGGCAGATACGCAGTATTTT.

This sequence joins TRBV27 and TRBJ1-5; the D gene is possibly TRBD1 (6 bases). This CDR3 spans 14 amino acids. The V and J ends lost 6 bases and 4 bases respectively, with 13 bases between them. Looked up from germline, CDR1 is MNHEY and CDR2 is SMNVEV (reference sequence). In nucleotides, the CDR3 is TGTGCCAGCAGCCTGACAGGCATAAATCAGCCCCAGCATTTT. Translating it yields CASSLTGINQPQHF.

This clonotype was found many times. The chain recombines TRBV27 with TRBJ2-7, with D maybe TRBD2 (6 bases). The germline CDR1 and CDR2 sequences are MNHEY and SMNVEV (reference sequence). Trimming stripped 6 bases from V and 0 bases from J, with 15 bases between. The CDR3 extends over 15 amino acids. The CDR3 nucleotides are TGTGCCAGCAGCTTAGTGGCGGGGAGCTCCTACGAGCAGTACTTC. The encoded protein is CASSLVAGSSYEQYF.

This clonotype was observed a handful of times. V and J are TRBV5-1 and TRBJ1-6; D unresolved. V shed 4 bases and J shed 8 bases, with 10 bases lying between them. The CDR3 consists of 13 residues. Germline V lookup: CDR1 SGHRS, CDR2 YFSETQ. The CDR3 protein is CASSTDGDSPLHF. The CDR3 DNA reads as TGCGCCAGCAGCACGGACGGGGATTCACCCCTCCACTTT.

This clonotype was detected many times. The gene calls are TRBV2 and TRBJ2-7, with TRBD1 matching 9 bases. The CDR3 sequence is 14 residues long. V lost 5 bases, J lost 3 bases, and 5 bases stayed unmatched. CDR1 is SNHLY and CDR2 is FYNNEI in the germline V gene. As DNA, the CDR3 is TGTGCCAGCAGTCCGGGACAGGGACTCTACGAGCAGTACTTC. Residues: CASSPGQGLYEQYF.

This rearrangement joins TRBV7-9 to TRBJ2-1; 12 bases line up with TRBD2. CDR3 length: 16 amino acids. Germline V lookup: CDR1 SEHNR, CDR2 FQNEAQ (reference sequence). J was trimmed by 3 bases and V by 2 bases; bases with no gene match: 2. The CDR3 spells CASSLRTSGVYNEQFF. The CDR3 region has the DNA TGTGCCAGCAGCTTAAGGACTAGCGGGGTCTACAATGAGCAGTTCTTC.

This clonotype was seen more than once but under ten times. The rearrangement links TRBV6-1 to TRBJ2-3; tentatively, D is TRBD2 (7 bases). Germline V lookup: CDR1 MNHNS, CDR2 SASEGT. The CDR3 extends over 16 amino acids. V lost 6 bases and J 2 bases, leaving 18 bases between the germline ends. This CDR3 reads CASSQRGGGYTDTQYF. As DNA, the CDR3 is TGTGCCAGCAGCCAAAGGGGGGGGGGATACACAGATACGCAGTATTTT.

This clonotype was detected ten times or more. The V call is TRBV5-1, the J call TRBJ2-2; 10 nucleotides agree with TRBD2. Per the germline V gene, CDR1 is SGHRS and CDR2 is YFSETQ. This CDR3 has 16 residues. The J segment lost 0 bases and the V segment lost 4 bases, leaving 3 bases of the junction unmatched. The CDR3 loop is CASSIGTSANTGELFF. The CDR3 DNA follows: TGCGCCAGCAGCATAGGGACTAGCGCGAACACCGGGGAGCTGTTTTTT.

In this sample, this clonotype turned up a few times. DNA of the CDR3: TGCGCCAGCAGCCCCAGGGGGAGGGGGACCCAGTACTTC. Translating gives CASSPRGRGTQYF. The chain recombines TRBV4-1 with TRBJ2-5, with D perhaps assigned TRBD1 or TRBD2 (7 bases each). This CDR3 is built from 13 residues. The germline gives CDR1 MGHRA, CDR2 YSYEKL. V gave up 4 bases and J gave up 7 bases, with 13 bases separating them.

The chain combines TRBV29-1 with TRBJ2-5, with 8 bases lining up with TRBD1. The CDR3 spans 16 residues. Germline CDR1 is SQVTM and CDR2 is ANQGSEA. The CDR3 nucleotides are TGCAGGAGGGGGACAGGACAACCTCTAGACCAAGAGACCCAGTACTTC. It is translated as CRRGTGQPLDQETQYF.

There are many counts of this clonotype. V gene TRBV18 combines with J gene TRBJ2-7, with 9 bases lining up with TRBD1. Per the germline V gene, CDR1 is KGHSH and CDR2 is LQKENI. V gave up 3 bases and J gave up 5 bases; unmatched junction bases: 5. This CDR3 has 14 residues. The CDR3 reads CASSPTGTGHEQYF. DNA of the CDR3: TGTGCCAGCTCACCCACCGGGACAGGGCACGAGCAGTACTTC.

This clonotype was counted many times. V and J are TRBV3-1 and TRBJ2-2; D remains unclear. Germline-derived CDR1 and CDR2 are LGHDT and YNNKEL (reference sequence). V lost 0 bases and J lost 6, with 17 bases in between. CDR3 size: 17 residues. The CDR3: CASSQETPPSWSGELFF. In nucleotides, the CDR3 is TGTGCCAGCAGCCAAGAGACACCTCCGAGTTGGTCCGGGGAGCTGTTTTTT.

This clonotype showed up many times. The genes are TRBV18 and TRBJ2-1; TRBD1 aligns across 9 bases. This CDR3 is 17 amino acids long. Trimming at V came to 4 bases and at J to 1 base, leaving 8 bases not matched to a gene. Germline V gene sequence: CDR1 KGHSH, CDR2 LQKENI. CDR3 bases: TGTGCCAGCTCACTAGAGAGAGGGACAGGGTCCTACAATGAGCAGTTCTTC. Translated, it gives CASSLERGTGSYNEQFF. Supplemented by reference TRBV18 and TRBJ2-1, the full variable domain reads NAGVMQNPRHLVRRRGQEARLRCSPMKGHSHVYWYRQLPEEGLKFMVYLQKENIIDESGMPKERFSAEFPKEGPSILRIQQVVRGDSAAYFCASSLERGTGSYNEQFFGPGTRLTVL.

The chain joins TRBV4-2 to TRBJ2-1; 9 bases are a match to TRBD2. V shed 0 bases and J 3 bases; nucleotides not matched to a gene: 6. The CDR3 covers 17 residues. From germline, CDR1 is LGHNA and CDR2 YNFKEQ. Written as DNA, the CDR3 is TGTGCCAGCAGCCAAGATCTGGCGGGAGGGCTCTACAATGAGCAGTTCTTC. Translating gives CASSQDLAGGLYNEQFF.

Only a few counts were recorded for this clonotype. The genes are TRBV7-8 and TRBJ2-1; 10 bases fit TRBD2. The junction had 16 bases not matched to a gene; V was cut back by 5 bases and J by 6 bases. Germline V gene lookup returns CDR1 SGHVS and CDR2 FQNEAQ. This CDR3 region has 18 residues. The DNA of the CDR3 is TGTGCCAGCAGCGAACGACTAGCGGGCCCGGTGGAGGGCAATGAGCAGTTCTTC. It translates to CASSERLAGPVEGNEQFF.

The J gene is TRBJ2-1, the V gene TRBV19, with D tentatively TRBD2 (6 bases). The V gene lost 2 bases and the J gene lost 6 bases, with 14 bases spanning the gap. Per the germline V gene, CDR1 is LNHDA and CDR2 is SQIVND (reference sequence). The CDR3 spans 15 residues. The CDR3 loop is CASSIMAGRSNEQFF. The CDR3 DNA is TGTGCCAGTAGTATAATGGCAGGGAGGAGCAATGAGCAGTTCTTC.

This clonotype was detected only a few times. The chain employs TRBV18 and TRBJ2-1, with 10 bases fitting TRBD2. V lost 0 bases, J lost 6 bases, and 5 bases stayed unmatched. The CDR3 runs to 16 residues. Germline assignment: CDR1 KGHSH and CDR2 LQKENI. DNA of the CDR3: TGTGCCAGCTCACCACCGTCGCCTAGCGGGAGCAATGAGCAGTTCTTC. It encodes CASSPPSPSGSNEQFF.

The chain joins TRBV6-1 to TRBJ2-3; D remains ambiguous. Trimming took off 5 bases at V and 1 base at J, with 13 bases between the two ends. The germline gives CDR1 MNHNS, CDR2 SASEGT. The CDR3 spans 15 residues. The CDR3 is CASSQLRGGTDTQYF. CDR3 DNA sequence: TGTGCCAGCAGTCAACTTCGTGGGGGCACAGATACGCAGTATTTT.

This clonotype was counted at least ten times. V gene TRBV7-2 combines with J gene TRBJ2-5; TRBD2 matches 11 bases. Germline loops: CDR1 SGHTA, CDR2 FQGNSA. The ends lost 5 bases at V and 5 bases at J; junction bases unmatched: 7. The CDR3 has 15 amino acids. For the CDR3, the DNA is TGTGCCAGCAGCCTCAGACTAGCGGGGTTGGAGACCCAGTACTTC. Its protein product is CASSLRLAGLETQYF. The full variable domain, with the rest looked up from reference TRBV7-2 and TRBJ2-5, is GAGVSQSPSNKVTEKGKDVELRCDPISGHTALYWYRQSLGQGLEFLIYFQGNSAPDKSGLPSDRFSAERTGGSVSTLTIQRTQQEDSAVYLCASSLRLAGLETQYFGPGTRLLVL.

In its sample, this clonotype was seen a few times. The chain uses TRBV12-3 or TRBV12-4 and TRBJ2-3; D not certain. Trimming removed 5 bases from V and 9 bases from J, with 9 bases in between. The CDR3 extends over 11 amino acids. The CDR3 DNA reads TGTGCCAGCAGTACCATTGGGACGCAGTATTTT. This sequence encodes CASSTIGTQYF.

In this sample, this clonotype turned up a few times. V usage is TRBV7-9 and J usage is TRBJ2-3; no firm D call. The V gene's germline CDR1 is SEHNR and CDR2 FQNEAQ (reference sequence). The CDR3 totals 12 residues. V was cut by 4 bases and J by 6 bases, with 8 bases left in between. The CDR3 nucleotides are TGTGCCAGCAGCTCAAACGTGGATACGCAGTATTTT. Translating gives CASSSNVDTQYF. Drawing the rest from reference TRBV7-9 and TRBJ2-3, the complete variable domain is DTGVSQNPRHKITKRGQNVTFRCDPISEHNRLYWYRQTLGQGPEFLTYFQNEAQLEKSRLLSDRFSAERPKGSFSTLEIQRTEQGDSAMYLCASSSNVDTQYFGPGTRLTVL.

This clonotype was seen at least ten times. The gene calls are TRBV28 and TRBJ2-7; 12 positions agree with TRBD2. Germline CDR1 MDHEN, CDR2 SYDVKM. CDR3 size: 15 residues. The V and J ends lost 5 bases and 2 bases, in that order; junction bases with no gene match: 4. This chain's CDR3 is CASSPSSGRAYEQYF. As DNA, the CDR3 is TGTGCCAGCAGTCCCTCTAGCGGGAGGGCCTACGAGCAGTACTTC. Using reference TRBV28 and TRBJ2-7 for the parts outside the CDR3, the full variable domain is DVKVTQSSRYLVKRTGEKVFLECVQDMDHENMFWYRQDPGLGLRLIYFSYDVKMKEKGDIPEGYSVSREKKERFSLILESASTNQTSMYLCASSPSSGRAYEQYFGPGTRLTVT.

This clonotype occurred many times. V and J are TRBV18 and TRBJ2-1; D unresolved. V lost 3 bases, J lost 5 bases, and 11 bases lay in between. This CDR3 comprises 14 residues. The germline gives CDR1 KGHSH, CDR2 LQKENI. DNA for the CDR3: TGTGCCAGCTCACCCTCTATTGGGGACAATGAGCAGTTCTTC. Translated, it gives CASSPSIGDNEQFF.

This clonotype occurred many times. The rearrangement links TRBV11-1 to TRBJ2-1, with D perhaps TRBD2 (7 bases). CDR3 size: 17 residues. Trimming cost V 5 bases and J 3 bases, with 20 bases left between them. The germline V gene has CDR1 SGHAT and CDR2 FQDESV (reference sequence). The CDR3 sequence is CASSTRGGGLLYNEQFF. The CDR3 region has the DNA TGTGCCAGCAGCACCCGTGGGGGGGGCCTTCTCTACAATGAGCAGTTCTTC.

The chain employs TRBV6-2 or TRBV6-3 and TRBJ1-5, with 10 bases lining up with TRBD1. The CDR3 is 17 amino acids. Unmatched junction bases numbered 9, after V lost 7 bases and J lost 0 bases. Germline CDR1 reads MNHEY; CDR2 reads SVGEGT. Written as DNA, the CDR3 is TGTGCCAGCAATCGGGACAGGGGCATGGTTAGCAATCAGCCCCAGCATTTT. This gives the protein CASNRDRGMVSNQPQHF.

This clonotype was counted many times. Here the CDR3 reads CASSPPLRDLEQFF. CDR3 coding DNA: TGTGCCAGCTCACCCCCTCTCCGGGACTTAGAGCAGTTCTTC. The genes are TRBV18 and TRBJ2-1, with a possible D match to TRBD2 (6 bases). V was clipped by 3 bases and J by 10 bases, with 16 bases between them. Germline CDR1 and CDR2: KGHSH and LQKENI. This CDR3 has 14 amino acids.

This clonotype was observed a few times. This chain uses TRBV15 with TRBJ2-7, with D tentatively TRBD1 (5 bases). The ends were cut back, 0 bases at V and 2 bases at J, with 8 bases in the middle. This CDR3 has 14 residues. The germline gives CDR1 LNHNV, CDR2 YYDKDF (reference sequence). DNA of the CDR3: TGTGCCACCAGCAGAGACGGACATACCTACGAGCAGTACTTC. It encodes CATSRDGHTYEQYF.

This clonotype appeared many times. The CDR3 spells CSARERGIYNEQFF. In DNA, the CDR3 is TGCAGTGCTAGAGAACGGGGAATTTACAATGAGCAGTTCTTC. The chain recombines TRBV20-1 with TRBJ2-1, with D possibly being TRBD2 (5 bases). The CDR3 length is 14 residues. V lost 0 bases and J lost 4, with 10 bases in between. Germline V gene sequence: CDR1 DFQATT, CDR2 SNEGSKA (reference sequence).

The CDR3 protein is CASGGRVGEKLFF. In nucleotides, the CDR3 is TGTGCCAGCGGAGGGAGGGTTGGTGAAAAACTGTTTTTT. This sequence joins TRBV28 and TRBJ1-4; D call uncertain. Germline V gene lookup returns CDR1 MDHEN and CDR2 SYDVKM. V was clipped by 8 bases and J by 7 bases, with 14 bases between them. CDR3 length equals 13 residues.

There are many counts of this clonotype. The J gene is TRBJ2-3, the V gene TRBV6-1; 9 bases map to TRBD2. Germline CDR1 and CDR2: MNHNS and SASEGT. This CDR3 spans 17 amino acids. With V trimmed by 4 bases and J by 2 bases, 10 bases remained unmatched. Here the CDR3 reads CASSAIGAGGPTDTQYF. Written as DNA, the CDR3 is TGTGCCAGCAGTGCAATCGGAGCGGGAGGACCCACAGATACGCAGTATTTT.

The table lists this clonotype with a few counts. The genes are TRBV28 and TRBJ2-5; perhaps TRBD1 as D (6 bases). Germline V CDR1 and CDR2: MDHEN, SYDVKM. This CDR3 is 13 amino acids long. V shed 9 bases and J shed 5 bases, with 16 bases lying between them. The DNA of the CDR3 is TGTGCCAGTCCCCCGGACAGTGGGGAGACCCAGTACTTC. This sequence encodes CASPPDSGETQYF. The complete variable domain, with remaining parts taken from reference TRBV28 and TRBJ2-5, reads DVKVTQSSRYLVKRTGEKVFLECVQDMDHENMFWYRQDPGLGLRLIYFSYDVKMKEKGDIPEGYSVSREKKERFSLILESASTNQTSMYLCASPPDSGETQYFGPGTRLLVL.